Given below is one T cell receptor beta chain in context. As yet, its antigen is unknown. The sequence runs out 3 residues before the end of the CDR3; the remainder is reconstructed from the germline J gene. The CDR3 has 13 amino acids. The germline gives CDR1 GTSNPN, CDR2 SVGIG (reference sequence). The data derive from a study of T cell clonality in common variable immunodeficiency. Findings and caveats of the study: In common variable immunodeficiency, TCR beta chains reportedly carried fewer deletions and N-nucleotide insertions. CVID patient heterogeneity limited repertoire-clinical complication correlations. CVID subjects shared fewer TCRbeta clones than healthy controls did.

Patients and controls were mostly of Caucasian heritage. The method was immunoSEQ multiplex PCR; TCRdb's version includes in-frame clones alone and lacks a portion of them. This repertoire lists approximately 40,000 clones without singletons; roughly a tenth sits in the top ten. The sample taken for sequencing was peripheral blood mononuclear cells. This receptor was taken from a person aged 18 to 75 in good health. This chain connects TRBV30 to TRBJ1-2; the match to TRBD1 covers 8 bases. The CDR3 bases that were read are TGTGCTGGAGGGACAGGAGGTTACAATGAC. Amino acid sequence: CAGGTGGYND. The whole CDR3 reads CAGGTGGYNDYTF.